This T cell receptor (beta chain) comes out of a study of blood T cell repertoires in COVID-19. Whole-study context: Nucleic acid was either cDNA or gDNA, and it came from T cells, B-cell-depleted T cells, or PBMCs.

Profiled with immunoSEQ multiplex PCR; TCRdb holds only in-frame clones, not every one. The sample holds under 300,000 clones, about 82% seen once. Germline CDR1 SGHKS, CDR2 YYEKEE (reference sequence). Losses at the gene ends were 3 bases for V and 1 base for J; bases not matched to a gene: 3. This CDR3 comprises 14 residues. This clonotype originated in a man older than 75 with acute or convalescent COVID-19. The sequenced sample was peripheral blood. V is TRBV5-5 and J is TRBJ1-1, with 7 bases matching TRBD1. The CDR3 sequence: CASSWDRPNTEAFF. The CDR3 DNA follows: TGTGCCAGCAGCTGGGACAGACCGAACACTGAAGCTTTCTTT.